This T cell receptor beta chain was recorded in a study of blood T cell repertoires in COVID-19. On the study more broadly: Donors in the United States, Italy and Spain gave samples during acute or convalescent COVID-19. PBMCs, B-cell-depleted T cells, or T cells provided the cDNA or gDNA that made up the material.

Libraries were prepared by immunoSEQ multiplex PCR; TCRdb keeps only in-frame clonotypes and omits some of them. The sample has nearly 350,000 clones; 80% to 90% are singletons. The sample holds one count of this clone. The TCR was taken from a woman aged 45-65 years with COVID-19, enrolled during active disease. The specimen was peripheral blood.

For the CDR3, the DNA is TGTGCCAGCAGAACACCAGGGGCCAACGTCCTGACTTTC. It translates to CASRTPGANVLTF. The chain employs TRBV6-5 and TRBJ2-6; D is ambiguous. The V end was cut by 6 bases, the J end by 4 bases, with 7 bases between. The CDR3 is made up of 13 amino acids. Looked up from germline, CDR1 is MNHEY and CDR2 is SVGAGI.